Sequencing of this TCR beta chain was carried out in a study of blood T cell repertoires in COVID-19. Study-wide context: COVID-19 samples collected from the United States, Italy and Spain covered acute and convalescent phases. Sources were T cells, B-cell-depleted T cells, or PBMCs; the material itself was cDNA or gDNA.

One Seattle source followed patients from active infection through their disease course. The V segment lost 4 bases and the J segment 0 bases; nucleotides outside the gene matches: 13. Germline values: CDR1 SGDLS, CDR2 YYNGEE. The CDR3 covers 19 residues. Original handling: Amplification from reference gene primers served as the basis for estimated nucleated cell counts. Profiled with immunoSEQ multiplex PCR; TCRdb holds only in-frame clones, not every one. V, J and clone size are those of that table, while D and trimming were read from the DNA. The sample carries about 200,000 clones, roughly 92% recorded once. This clone was found once.

The chain recombines TRBV9 with TRBJ2-2, with 9 nucleotides matching TRBD1. This TCR came from a man aged 55 to 70 with COVID-19, enrolled during active disease. The material sequenced was peripheral blood. The CDR3 protein is CASSFRWGQGLANTGELFF. The CDR3 DNA follows: TGTGCCAGCAGCTTTCGATGGGGACAGGGTTTGGCGAACACCGGGGAGCTGTTTTTT.